This is a list of T cell receptor beta chains from one sample in a study of blood T cells in healthy people across ages. Using its own MiXCR run on the 5' RACE reads, TCRdb lists one record per CDR3 protein. The sample records 600,000 or so distinct CDR3 sequences, about 30% being singletons. The sample was blood. These receptors came from a woman older than 75 in good health. Each CDR3 is given without its conserved first and last residue. The order of the fields is J gene, V gene, D gene, clone size, CDR3 protein. A D gene is named only where the DNA matches it firmly. Some rows mark clone size as missing; the rest say once, few, many or name a class of expanded clone.

TRBJ1-1 | TRBV29-1 | . | . | SVWGHTKNTEAF
TRBJ2-5 | TRBV5-4 | TRBD1 | many | ASGSADRGYQETQY
TRBJ2-1 | TRBV29-1 | . | many | SVEDSSYNEQF
TRBJ2-5 | TRBV14 | TRBD2 | few | ASSQGAGGTIRETQY
. | TRBV20-1 | . | . | SASFGSYEQY
TRBJ2-7 | TRBV20-1 | . | many | SATEPGGYEQY
TRBJ2-2 | TRBV20-1 | . | few | SANQDLTGELF
TRBJ2-7 | TRBV7-9 | . | many | ASSASRSYEQY
TRBJ2-3 | TRBV20-1 | TRBD2 | many | SAPPTAGADTQY
TRBJ2-3 | TRBV28 | . | many | ASSFPGAYTDTQY
TRBJ2-3 | TRBV29-1 | TRBD2 | many | SVQTTSDTDTQY
TRBJ1-2 | TRBV5-5 | . | many | ASSLEPRAWGRYGYT
TRBJ2-3 | TRBV7-9 | TRBD2 | many | ASSEAAGGGTDTQY
TRBJ2-7 | TRBV7-3 | . | many | ASSPTGGQSYEQY
TRBJ1-1 | TRBV10-3 | TRBD1 | few | AISESGTANTEAF
TRBJ1-1 | TRBV7-2 | TRBD1 | few | ASITGQGNTEAF
TRBJ2-7 | TRBV6-1 | . | many | ASSNPGSYEQY
TRBJ2-1 | TRBV30 | . | . | AWTRDGFNTNEQF
TRBJ2-1 | TRBV4-2 | TRBD2 | many | ASSQEGSGGPYNEQF
TRBJ2-7 | TRBV5-1 | TRBD1 | many | ASSSLSTGDHEQY
TRBJ1-4 | TRBV6-1 | . | . | ASSEVGAKEKLF
TRBJ2-5 | TRBV5-1 | . | many | ASSPVNQETQY
. | TRBV4-1 | . | . | ASSHASRGYEQY
TRBJ2-3 | TRBV9 | TRBD1 | many | ASSEYQGADTQY
TRBJ1-4 | TRBV5-1 | TRBD1 | many | ASSLEVNTGTGRSNEKLF
TRBJ1-1 | TRBV5-1 | . | . | ASSPGEPGLGGRTEAF
TRBJ1-6 | TRBV20-1 | TRBD1 | few | SARGAAGGPSYNSPLH
TRBJ2-1 | TRBV12-3/TRBV12-4 | TRBD2 | many | ASIAAGGRNNEQF
TRBJ2-6 | TRBV11-1 | . | . | ASSSPGRDSGANVLT
TRBJ2-5 | TRBV7-2 | . | . | ASSPQRGEETQY
TRBJ2-5 | TRBV20-1 | TRBD2 | . | GANSRLAGGLEQY
TRBJ2-3 | TRBV9 | TRBD2 | many | ASSAIAGGRISTDTQY
TRBJ1-3 | TRBV9 | . | few | ASSVGGGFSGNTIY
TRBJ2-4 | TRBV4-3 | TRBD1 | many | ASSQVVTGGHNIQY
TRBJ2-6 | TRBV5-5 | . | . | ASSPEGAGANVLT
TRBJ2-2 | TRBV5-1 | . | few | ASSPGFITGELF
TRBJ1-5 | TRBV7-2 | TRBD1 | many | ASSSDRGSNQPQH
TRBJ1-2 | TRBV28 | . | . | ASGGNVYGYT
TRBJ2-1 | TRBV11-1 | TRBD1 | many | ASSLEDRSSYNEQF
TRBJ1-5 | TRBV3-1 | . | few | ASSPTRRSNQPQH
TRBJ2-3 | TRBV15 | . | many | ATSRGGAGGTDTQY
TRBJ1-4 | TRBV20-1 | . | . | SARGRLNEKLF
TRBJ2-7 | TRBV27 | TRBD1 | . | ASRIRLQGAHEQY
TRBJ1-1 | TRBV6-2/TRBV6-3 | . | many | ATRTGTTEAF
TRBJ2-7 | TRBV7-6 | TRBD2 | . | ASSLGGGSSGEQY
TRBJ1-2 | TRBV5-5 | TRBD1 | many | ASSSLPGQGAHGYT
TRBJ1-1 | TRBV30 | TRBD1 | . | AWSRDRGLTF
TRBJ1-2 | TRBV29-1 | TRBD1 | many | SVEQGAGGYT
TRBJ1-2 | TRBV6-5 | . | many | ASGSFSDYGYT
TRBJ2-1 | TRBV12-3/TRBV12-4 | TRBD2 | many | ASSRTSGGYNEQF
TRBJ2-1 | TRBV3-1 | . | many | ASSQETGSPYNEQF
TRBJ1-1 | TRBV2 | TRBD1 | . | ASSGQPVTGQTEAF